The 8 T cell receptor beta chains reported below all come from one sample, sequenced in a study of blood T cell repertoires in COVID-19. Some clones are missing from TCRdb's copy, which holds only in-frame ones; the method was immunoSEQ multiplex PCR. The sample shows fewer than 200,000 clones, approximately 90% of them seen only once. The sequencing sample was made of peripheral blood. These TCRs come from a middle-aged man with active or convalescent COVID-19.

The V and J genes are TRBV2 and TRBJ2-3; the match to TRBD1 covers 10 bases. The CDR3 has 17 residues. Germline CDR1 is SNHLY and CDR2 is FYNNEI. Trimming took 5 bases from V and 6 from J; bases not matched to a gene: 14. The chain's CDR3 is CASSYRRDRGLFDTQYF. The CDR3 nucleotides are TGTGCCAGCAGTTATCGCCGGGACAGGGGATTGTTCGATACGCAGTATTTT.

The chain couples TRBV11-2 to TRBJ2-7; perhaps TRBD1 as D (6 bases). The CDR3 is 14 residues long. In germline, CDR1 is SGHAT, CDR2 FQNNGV. The V gene lost 9 bases and the J gene lost 3 bases, with 18 bases spanning the gap. For the CDR3, the DNA is TGTGCCAGTGAGAAAAGCAGGGGAAACTACGAGCAGTACTTC. Protein sequence: CASEKSRGNYEQYF.

This clone was seen only a few times. CDR3 amino acids: CASTSGRYTEAFF. In nucleotides, the CDR3 is TGTGCCAGTACCTCGGGGAGATACACTGAAGCTTTCTTT. The chain uses TRBV19 and TRBJ1-1; D unresolved. Germline CDR1 reads LNHDA; CDR2 reads SQIVND (reference sequence). V lost 7 bases, J lost 3 bases, and 12 bases lay in between. This CDR3 is 13 amino acids long. Full variable domain (remainder filled in from reference TRBV19 and TRBJ1-1): DGGITQSPKYLFRKEGQNVTLSCEQNLNHDAMYWYRQDPGQGLRLIYYSQIVNDFQKGDIAEGYSVSREKKESFPLTVTSAQKNPTAFYLCASTSGRYTEAFFGQGTRLTVV.

The V call is TRBV23-1, the J call TRBJ1-1; 12 positions agree with TRBD1. TRBV23-1 is filed as an ORF, its function uncertain. This CDR3 is 17 amino acids long. The ends lost 7 bases at V and 5 bases at J; junction bases unmatched: 14. The CDR3 spells CASTKKGQGAEKTEAFF. The CDR3 DNA follows: TGCGCCAGCACCAAGAAGGGACAGGGGGCAGAAAAGACTGAAGCTTTCTTT.

This sequence joins TRBV6-5 and TRBJ2-5; 12 nucleotides match TRBD2. The germline gives CDR1 MNHEY, CDR2 SVGAGI. With 2 bases clipped from V and 5 bases from J, the junction kept 6 bases outside the gene matches. CDR3 size: 16 residues. The CDR3 DNA sequence: TGTGCCAGCAGTTACCGATCTAGCGGGAGGGGGGAGACCCAGTACTTC. It is translated as CASSYRSSGRGETQYF.

V usage is TRBV6-6 and J usage is TRBJ2-2; D perhaps matches TRBD1 (5 bases). This CDR3 is built from 11 residues. Germline loops: CDR1 MNHNY, CDR2 SVGAGI (reference sequence). The V end was cut by 6 bases, the J end by 10 bases, with 9 bases between. The CDR3 here is CASRAREELFF. CDR3 nucleotide sequence: TGTGCCAGCAGGGCCAGGGAGGAGCTGTTTTTT.

The chain carries TRBV11-2 and TRBJ2-3, with TRBD2 matching over 10 bases. J was trimmed by 5 bases and V by 2 bases; bases with no gene match: 1. The length of the CDR3 is 14 residues. CDR1 is SGHAT, CDR2 FQNNGV, per germline. CDR3 region: CASSLRLAGDTQYF. The CDR3 bases are TGTGCCAGCAGCTTACGACTAGCGGGAGATACGCAGTATTTT.

This rearrangement joins TRBV7-9 to TRBJ2-7, with TRBD1 identical over 8 bases. Germline CDR1 and CDR2: SEHNR and FQNEAQ (reference sequence). This CDR3 contains 13 residues. Trimming at V came to 0 bases and at J to 12 bases, leaving 7 bases not matched to a gene. CDR3 bases: TGTGCCAGCAGCTTAGCGGTGTCAGGGGGCGCGTACTTC. Translating gives CASSLAVSGGAYF. The complete variable domain, with remaining parts taken from reference TRBV7-9 and TRBJ2-7, reads DTGVSQNPRHKITKRGQNVTFRCDPISEHNRLYWYRQTLGQGPEFLTYFQNEAQLEKSRLLSDRFSAERPKGSFSTLEIQRTEQGDSAMYLCASSLAVSGGAYFGPGTRLTVT.